The sequence of this T cell receptor (beta chain) was determined in a study of shared clonotypes between healthy human individuals. Note on this clone: Antigen specificity is unknown.

Looked up from germline, CDR1 is SGDLS and CDR2 is YYNGEE. This CDR3 is built from 13 residues. The ends were cut back, 4 bases at V and 2 bases at J, with 10 bases in the middle. The study, taken as a whole, reports: Researchers sampled only blood; tissue repertoires likely differ. How much donors shared clonotypes was expected to be affected by sequencing depth.

The assay was immunoSEQ multiplex PCR, and TCRdb's table has in-frame clones only and misses some. The sample yields fewer than 650,000 clones, around 80% seen once. Sequencing input: PBMCs. The TCR sequence derives from a woman aged 40-49 years in good health. Some clones in this sample may be carry-over from other donors' samples. This chain joins TRBV9 and TRBJ2-7; D is uncertain. The CDR3 sequence: CASSPSSPYEQYF. The CDR3 DNA is TGTGCCAGCAGCCCCTCCTCCCCCTACGAGCAGTACTTC.